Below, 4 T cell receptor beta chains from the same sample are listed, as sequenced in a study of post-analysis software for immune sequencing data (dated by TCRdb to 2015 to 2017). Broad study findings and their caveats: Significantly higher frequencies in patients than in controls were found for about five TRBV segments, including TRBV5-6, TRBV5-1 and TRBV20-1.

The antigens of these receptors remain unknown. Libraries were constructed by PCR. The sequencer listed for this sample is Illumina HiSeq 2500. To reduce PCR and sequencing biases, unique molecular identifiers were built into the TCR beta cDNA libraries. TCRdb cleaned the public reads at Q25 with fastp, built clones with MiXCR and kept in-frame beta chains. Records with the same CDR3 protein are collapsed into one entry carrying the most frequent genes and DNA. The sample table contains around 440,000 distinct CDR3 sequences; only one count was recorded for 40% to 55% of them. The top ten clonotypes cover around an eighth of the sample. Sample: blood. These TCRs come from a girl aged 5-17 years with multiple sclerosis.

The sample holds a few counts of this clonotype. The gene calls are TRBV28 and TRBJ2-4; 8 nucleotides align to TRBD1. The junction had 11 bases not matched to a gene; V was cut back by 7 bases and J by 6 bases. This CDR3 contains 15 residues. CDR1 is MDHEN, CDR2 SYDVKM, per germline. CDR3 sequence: CASTTPDRGRNIQYF. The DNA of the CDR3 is TGTGCCAGCACCACGCCCGACAGGGGTAGAAACATTCAGTACTTC.

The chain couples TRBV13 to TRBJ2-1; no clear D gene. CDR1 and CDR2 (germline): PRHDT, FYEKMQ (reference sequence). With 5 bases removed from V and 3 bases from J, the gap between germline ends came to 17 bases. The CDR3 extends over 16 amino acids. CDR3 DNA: TGTGCCAGCAGCCCAAAAGCTTACCCGAACTACAATGAGCAGTTCTTC. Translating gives CASSPKAYPNYNEQFF.

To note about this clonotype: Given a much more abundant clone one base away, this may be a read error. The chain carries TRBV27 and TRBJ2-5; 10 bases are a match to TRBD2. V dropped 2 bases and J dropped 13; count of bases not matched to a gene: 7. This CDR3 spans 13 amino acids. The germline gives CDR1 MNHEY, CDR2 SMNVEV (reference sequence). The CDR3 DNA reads TGTGCCAGCAGTTTAGGGCTAGCGGGAGTTCTGTACTTC. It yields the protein CASSLGLAGVLYF.

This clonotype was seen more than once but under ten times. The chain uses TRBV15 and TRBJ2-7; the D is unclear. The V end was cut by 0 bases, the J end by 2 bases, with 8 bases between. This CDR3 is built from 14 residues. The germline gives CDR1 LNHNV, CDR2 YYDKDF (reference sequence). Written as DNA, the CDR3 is TGTGCCACCAGCAGAGATGCGGCGGCCTACGAGCAGTACTTC. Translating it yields CATSRDAAAYEQYF.